The entry that follows covers one T cell receptor beta chain sequence. The sample belongs to a study of T-cell reconstitution after alpha-beta-depleted transplantation in children. Germline V gene sequence: CDR1 MNHNS, CDR2 SASEGT. This CDR3 is built from 17 residues. V shed 5 bases, J shed 0 bases, and the junction held 10 bases outside the gene matches. The TCRbeta library was prepared with unique molecular identifiers. TCRdb reprocessed the PCR reads via MiXCR and lists one record per CDR3 protein. The sample lists approximately 1,000,000 distinct CDR3 sequences, around 30% occurring once. The V call is TRBV6-1, the J call TRBJ2-1; 7 nucleotides agree with TRBD2. The material sequenced was PBMCs, mostly from graft donor cells, taken 360 days after TCRalphabeta/CD19-depleted stem cell transplant. This receptor was taken from a boy in the first two years of life who had a stem cell transplant for SCID, so the T cells may come from the graft donor. The CDR3 is CASSPASGARSYNEQFF. The CDR3, as DNA: TGTGCCAGCAGTCCCGCAAGCGGGGCCCGCTCCTACAATGAGCAGTTCTTC.